This T cell receptor (beta chain) was identified in a study of T cell responses to AZD1222 COVID-19 vaccine. The protocol was immunoSEQ multiplex PCR, while the TCRdb copy is restricted to in-frame clones and leaves out a portion. The sample includes about 100,000 clones, about nine tenths of them seen just once. Germline-derived CDR1 and CDR2 are MNHNY and SVGAGI (reference sequence). CDR3 size: 16 residues. Trimming left V 6 bases short and J 0 bases short, with 17 bases between. The starting material was peripheral blood, obtained on day 0 of AZD1222 vaccination. The origin of this receptor is an adult in good health. The chain couples TRBV6-6 to TRBJ1-1; tentatively, D is TRBD1 (6 bases). CDR3 region: CASRTTGMGMNTEAFF. The CDR3 DNA reads as TGTGCCAGCAGGACAACAGGGATGGGCATGAACACTGAAGCTTTCTTT.